This TCR beta chain was sequenced in a study of T cell changes during pregnancy in multiple sclerosis. The data were produced by immunoSEQ multiplex PCR, yet TCRdb's version contains in-frame clones alone and is incomplete. Of about 70,000 clones in the sample, about 95% were seen once. V dropped 8 bases and J dropped 1 base, with 15 bases sitting between them. From germline, CDR1 is SNHLY and CDR2 FYNNEI. The CDR3 is 15 amino acids. The chain recombines TRBV2 with TRBJ1-3, with a possible D match to TRBD1 (6 bases). The source material was peripheral blood, sampled in the third trimester of pregnancy. This TCR derives from a female donor with multiple sclerosis, enrolled in a pregnancy study. DNA for the CDR3: TGTGCCAGCTCAAAGTACAGGGTATCTGGAAACACCATATATTTT. It encodes CASSKYRVSGNTIYF.